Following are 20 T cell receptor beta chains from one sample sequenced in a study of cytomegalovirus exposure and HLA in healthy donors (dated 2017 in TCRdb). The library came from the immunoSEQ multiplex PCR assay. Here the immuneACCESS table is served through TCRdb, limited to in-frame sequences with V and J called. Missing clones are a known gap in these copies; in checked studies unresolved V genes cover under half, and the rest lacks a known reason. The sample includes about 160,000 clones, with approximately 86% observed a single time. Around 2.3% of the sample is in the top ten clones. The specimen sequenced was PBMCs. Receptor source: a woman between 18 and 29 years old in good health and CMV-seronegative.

In DNA, the CDR3 is TGTGCCAGCAGTGATGTTCGGGACAGGGAACAAGAGACCCAGTACTTC. Its translation: CASSDVRDREQETQYF. The gene calls are TRBV6-1 and TRBJ2-5; 9 positions match TRBD1. Germline values: CDR1 MNHNS, CDR2 SASEGT. The CDR3 covers 16 residues. The V segment lost 3 bases and the J segment 2 bases; nucleotides outside the gene matches: 7.

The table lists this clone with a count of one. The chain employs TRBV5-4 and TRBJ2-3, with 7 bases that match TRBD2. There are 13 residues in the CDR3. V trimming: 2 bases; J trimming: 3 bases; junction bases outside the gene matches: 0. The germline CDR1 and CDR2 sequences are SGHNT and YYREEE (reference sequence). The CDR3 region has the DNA TGTGCCAGCAGCTTAGCGGGAACAGATACGCAGTATTTT. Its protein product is CASSLAGTDTQYF.

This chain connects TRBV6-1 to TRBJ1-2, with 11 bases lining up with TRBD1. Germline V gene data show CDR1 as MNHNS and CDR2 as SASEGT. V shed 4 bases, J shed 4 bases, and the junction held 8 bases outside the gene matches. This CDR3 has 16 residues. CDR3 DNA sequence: TGTGCCAGCAGTGGGACAGGGGGCGCAACCTTCTATGGCTACACCTTC. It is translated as CASSGTGGATFYGYTF.

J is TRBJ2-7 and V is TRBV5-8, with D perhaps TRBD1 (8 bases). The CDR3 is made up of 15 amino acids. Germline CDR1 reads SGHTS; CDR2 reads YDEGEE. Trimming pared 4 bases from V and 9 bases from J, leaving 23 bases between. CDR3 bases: TGTGCCAGCAGCGTCGGGGGGACAGGTCGAAAGGCGCAGTACTTC. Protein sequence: CASSVGGTGRKAQYF.

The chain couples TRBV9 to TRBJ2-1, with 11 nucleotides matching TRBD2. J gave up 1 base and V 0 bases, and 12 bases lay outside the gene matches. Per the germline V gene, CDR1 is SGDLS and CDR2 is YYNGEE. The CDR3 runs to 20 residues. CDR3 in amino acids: CASSVDPQTSGRGSYNEQFF. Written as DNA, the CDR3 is TGTGCCAGCAGCGTAGACCCTCAAACTAGCGGGAGAGGGTCCTACAATGAGCAGTTCTTC.

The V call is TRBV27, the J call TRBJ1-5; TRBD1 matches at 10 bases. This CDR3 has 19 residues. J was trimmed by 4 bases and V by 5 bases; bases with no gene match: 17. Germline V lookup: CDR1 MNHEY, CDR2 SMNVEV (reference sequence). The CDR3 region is CASSVTGTGVTLRNQPQHF. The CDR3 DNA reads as TGTGCCAGCAGTGTAACCGGGACAGGGGTGACCTTAAGGAATCAGCCCCAGCATTTT.

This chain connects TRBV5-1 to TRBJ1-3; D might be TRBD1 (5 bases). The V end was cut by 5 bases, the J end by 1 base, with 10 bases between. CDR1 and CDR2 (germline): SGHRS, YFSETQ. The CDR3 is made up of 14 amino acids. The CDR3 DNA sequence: TGCGCCAGCAGACAGGACCCTTCTGGAAACACCATATATTTT. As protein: CASRQDPSGNTIYF.

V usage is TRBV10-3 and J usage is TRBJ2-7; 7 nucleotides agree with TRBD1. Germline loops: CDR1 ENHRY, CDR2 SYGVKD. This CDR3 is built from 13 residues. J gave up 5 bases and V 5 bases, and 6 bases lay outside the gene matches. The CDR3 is CAISQGDGNEQYF. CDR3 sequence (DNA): TGTGCCATCAGTCAGGGGGATGGAAACGAGCAGTACTTC.

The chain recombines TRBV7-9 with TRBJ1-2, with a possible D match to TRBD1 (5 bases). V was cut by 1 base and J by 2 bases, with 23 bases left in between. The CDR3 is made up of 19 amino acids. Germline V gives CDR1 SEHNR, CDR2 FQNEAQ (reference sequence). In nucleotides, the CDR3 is TGTGCCAGCAGCTTAGGGATTTTAAGGCGGCAGGGAGGAAACTATGGCTACACCTTC. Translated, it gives CASSLGILRRQGGNYGYTF.

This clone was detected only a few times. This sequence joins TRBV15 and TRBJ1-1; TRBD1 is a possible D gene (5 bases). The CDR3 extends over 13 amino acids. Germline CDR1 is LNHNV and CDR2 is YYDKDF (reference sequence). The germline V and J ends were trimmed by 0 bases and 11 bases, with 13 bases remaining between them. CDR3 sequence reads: CATSRDSRVEAFF. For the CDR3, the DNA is TGTGCCACCAGCAGAGATTCCAGGGTGGAGGCTTTCTTT.

CDR3 DNA: TGCGCCAGCAGCCAAGAGGGGTCAGCGGGAAGGGCGGCTTTCTTT. Translating it yields CASSQEGSAGRAAFF. J is TRBJ1-1 and V is TRBV4-1, with D unresolved. This CDR3 comprises 15 residues. The ends were cut back, 0 bases at V and 11 bases at J, with 19 bases in the middle. Germline V gene data show CDR1 as MGHRA and CDR2 as YSYEKL.

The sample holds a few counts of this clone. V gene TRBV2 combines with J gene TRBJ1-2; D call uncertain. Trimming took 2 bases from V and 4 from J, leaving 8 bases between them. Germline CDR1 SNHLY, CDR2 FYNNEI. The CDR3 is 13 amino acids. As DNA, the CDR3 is TGTGCCAGCAGTGAACCGAGTCTCTATGGCTACACCTTC. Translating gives CASSEPSLYGYTF.

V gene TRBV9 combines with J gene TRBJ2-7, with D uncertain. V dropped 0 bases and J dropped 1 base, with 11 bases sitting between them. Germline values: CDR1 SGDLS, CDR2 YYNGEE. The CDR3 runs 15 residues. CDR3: CASSVDGSLSYEQYF. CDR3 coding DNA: TGTGCCAGCAGCGTAGATGGCTCATTGTCCTACGAGCAGTACTTC.

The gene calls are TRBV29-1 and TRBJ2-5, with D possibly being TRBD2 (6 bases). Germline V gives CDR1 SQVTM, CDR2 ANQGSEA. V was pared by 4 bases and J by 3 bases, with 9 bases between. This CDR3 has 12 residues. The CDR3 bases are TGCAGCGTTGCGGCGGGGAAAGAGACCCAGTACTTC. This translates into CSVAAGKETQYF. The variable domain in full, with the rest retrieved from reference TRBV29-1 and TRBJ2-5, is SAVISQKPSRDICQRGTSLTIQCQVDSQVTMMFWYRQQPGQSLTLIATANQGSEATYESGFVIDKFPISRPNLTFSTLTVSNMSPEDSSIYLCSVAAGKETQYFGPGTRLLVL.

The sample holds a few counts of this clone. For the CDR3, the DNA is TGCGCCAGCAGCCTAACCCCCTTCCCTGCGGGAGTGAGGGAGACCCAGTACTTC. It specifies CASSLTPFPAGVRETQYF. The genes are TRBV4-1 and TRBJ2-5, with 7 bases identical to TRBD2. The CDR3 extends over 18 amino acids. J gave up 5 bases and V 4 bases, and 19 bases lay outside the gene matches. CDR1 and CDR2 (germline): MGHRA, YSYEKL.

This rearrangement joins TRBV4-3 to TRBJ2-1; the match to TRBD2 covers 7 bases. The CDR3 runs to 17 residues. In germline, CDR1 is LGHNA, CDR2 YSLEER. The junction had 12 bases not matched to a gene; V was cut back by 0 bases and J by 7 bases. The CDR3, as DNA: TGCGCCAGCAGCCAAGAAGGGGCAGGGACTAAAAAGAATGAGCAGTTCTTC. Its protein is CASSQEGAGTKKNEQFF.

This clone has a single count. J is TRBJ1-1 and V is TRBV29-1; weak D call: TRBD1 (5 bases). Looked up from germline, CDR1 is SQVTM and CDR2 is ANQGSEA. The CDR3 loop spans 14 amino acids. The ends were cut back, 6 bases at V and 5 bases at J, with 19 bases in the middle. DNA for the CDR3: TGCAGCGTCCGACAAACTAGCCAGGGAACTGAAGCTTTCTTT. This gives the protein CSVRQTSQGTEAFF.

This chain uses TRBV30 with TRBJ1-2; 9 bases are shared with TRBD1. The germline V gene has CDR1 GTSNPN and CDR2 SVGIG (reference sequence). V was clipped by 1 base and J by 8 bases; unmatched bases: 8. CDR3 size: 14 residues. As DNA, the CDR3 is TGTGCCTGGAGTGGAATACCGGGACAGGGAGGCTACACCTTC. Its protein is CAWSGIPGQGGYTF.

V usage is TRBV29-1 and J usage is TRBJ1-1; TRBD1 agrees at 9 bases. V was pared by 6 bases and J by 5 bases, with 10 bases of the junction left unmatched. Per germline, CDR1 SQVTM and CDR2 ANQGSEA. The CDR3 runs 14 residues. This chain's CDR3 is CSVGTGIGDTEAFF. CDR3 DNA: TGCAGCGTGGGGACAGGGATTGGGGATACTGAAGCTTTCTTT.

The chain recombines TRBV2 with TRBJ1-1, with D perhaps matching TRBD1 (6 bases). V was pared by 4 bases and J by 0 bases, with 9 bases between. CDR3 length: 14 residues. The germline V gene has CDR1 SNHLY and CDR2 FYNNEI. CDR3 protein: CASSVQGMNTEAFF. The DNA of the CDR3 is TGTGCCAGCAGTGTACAGGGCATGAACACTGAAGCTTTCTTT.